This T cell receptor (beta chain) was retrieved from a study of molecular identifiers for immune sequencing clone quantification. As for the study in general: Split five ways in replicates, RNA from approximately 20,000 or 100,000 naive CD8 cells had four portions sequenced. Study outcomes and limitations: Whereas naive cells kept under 1% of molecules in clones above 20 RNA copies, such clones held over 97% in effectors. One cell's worth of spiked Jurkat TCR RNA was reportedly detectable among 850,000 to 1,000,000 naive cells.

Trimming cost V 2 bases and J 3 bases, with 18 bases left between them. The CDR3 totals 17 residues. Germline CDR1 MDHEN, CDR2 SYDVKM. TCRdb re-derived calls from the PCR reads in MiXCR, one entry per CDR3 protein. The sample shows about 640,000 distinct CDR3 sequences, about 20% of them seen only once. Sorting selected naive CD8 T cells with a CD8+CD4-CCR7+CD45RA+ phenotype. In this sample, this clonotype turned up many times. Antigen specificity is unknown. Sequencing input: naive CD8+ T cells from blood, with Jurkat cell RNA spiked in. Subset in this sample: FACS-sorted CD8+CD4-CCR7+CD45RA+ naive T cells. This chain joins TRBV28 and TRBJ2-3; a possible D gene is TRBD2 (5 bases). This receptor was obtained from a human donor in good health. Some libraries in this study had Jurkat cell RNA spiked in. The CDR3 DNA reads TGTGCCAGCAGTTTAGACGGAAGCGGCAGACGGACAGATACGCAGTATTTT. It specifies CASSLDGSGRRTDTQYF.